The present TCR beta chain was sequenced within a study of CD8 T cells in Susac syndrome. This CDR3 comprises 16 residues. Germline trimming cut 8 bases from V and 1 base from J; bases unmatched to any gene: 13. From blood CD8+ and CD4+ T cells, the TCR beta chain was sequenced. The study used treatment-naive patients who had stable or active relapsing-remitting disease as multiple sclerosis controls. Bulk CD8+ and CD4+ cells came from magnetic negative isolation; CD8+ TEMRA by FACS. Roughly 0.5 to 1 ug RNA was reverse transcribed with random hexamers. Multiplex PCR with immunoSEQ amplified the TCR beta CDR3 across 54 Vbeta and 13 Jbeta. One entry per CDR3 protein results from TCRdb running MiXCR on the immunoSEQ multiplex PCR reads. The repertoire holds tens of thousands of distinct CDR3 sequences, with roughly 90% as singletons.

The receptor comes from a human donor with multiple sclerosis. The sample consisted of CD8+ T cells from PBMCs. The chain uses TRBV12-3 or TRBV12-4 and TRBJ2-5; 7 bases map to TRBD1. CDR3 sequence (DNA): TGTGCCAGCTCCCTGGTCCCAGGGGGACCCCAAGAGACCCAGTACTTC. Translated: CASSLVPGGPQETQYF.